This T cell receptor beta chain originates from a study of blood T cell repertoires in COVID-19 (dated by TCRdb to about 2020). Study-wide context: Collaborator samples came from the United States, Italy and Spain and covered acute and convalescent phases of COVID-19. The prospective study material was composed of cDNA or gDNA derived from T cells, B-cell-depleted T cells, or PBMCs. Subjects who had been exposed to COVID-19, were actively infected with it, or had recovered from it provided the deeply sampled blood TCRbeta repertoires that made up the dataset. A freely available public database, intended as a resource for researchers studying the immune response to SARS-CoV-2, is where the repertoires were released. Samples came from the ongoing ImmuneRACE study (first 160 participants) plus 1,254 subjects from 6 global collaborators. A de-identified subject ID, COVID-19 status, age in years and sex were almost always included in the sample metadata. Where available, HLA class I and class II types were obtained from metadata supplied by the sample provider rather than from assay-based typing. Here is what the overall study found, with its caveats: Clinical and demographic metadata were provided uncurated, with the amount varying by source and participant.

Trimmed from V: 4 bases; trimmed from J: 7 bases; junction bases lacking a gene match: 4. The CDR1 and CDR2 encoded by the germline V gene (reference sequence) are LNHDA and SQIVND. The CDR3 contains 12 residues, cysteine and phenylalanine counted. Solely the CDR3 DNA is kept, with 36 bases framed from the first base. A note on this clone: Its cognate antigen has yet to be identified. Base qualities are missing; no much larger clone stands one base away.

TCRbeta CDR3 regions were amplified from genomic DNA by means of the immunoSEQ Assay, a bias-controlled multiplex PCR. In the paper's pipeline: The number of nucleated cells in each sample was estimated from the amplification of reference gene primers within the assay. To quantify the absolute abundance of each unique TCRbeta CDR3 rearrangement, sequence reads were collapsed and filtered. Productive Simpson clonality was computed per sample as the square root of Simpson's diversity index over productive rearrangements. TCRdb re-hosts the immuneACCESS table, in-frame sequences only. Its copies lack some clones; in the studies checked, an unresolved V gene accounts for under half of them, and the cause for the rest is not known. The DNA gave D and trimming, while V, J and clone size come from that table. This sample lists a few hundred thousand clones; approximately 90% were detected once. The ten most abundant clones make up about 4% of the sample.

Samples from volunteer blood donors who had recovered from COVID-19 were contributed by a second Seattle source. The collaborating institutions used their own protocols to collect whole blood in K2EDTA tubes. For TCRbeta analysis, collaborators shipped samples in one of three forms: frozen whole blood, isolated PBMCs, or DNA extracted from either of those sample types. This receptor chain uses TRBV19 and TRBJ2-7; TRBD1 lines up with 7 middle nucleotides. The sequencing sample was made of peripheral blood. The origin of this receptor is a man in his 60s who had recovered from COVID-19. The DNA sequence is as follows: TGTGCCAGTAGTAGGGACAGAGCTGAGCAGTACTTC. It translates as CASSRDRAEQYF.